This TCR beta chain was identified in a study of cytomegalovirus exposure and HLA in healthy donors. Notes on the study in general: Accurate predictions that matched the HLA-A and HLA-B alleles of most subjects were reportedly made from TCR beta sequences. What was likely a sequencing artifact was a cluster of highly shared sequence variants. It was only CMV serostatus that was available as immune exposure information.

It was healthy bone marrow donors who served as donors. Amplification used 60 Vbeta primers and 13 Jbeta primers. Libraries were prepared by immunoSEQ multiplex PCR; TCRdb keeps only in-frame clonotypes and omits some of them. The table records some 200,000 clones, 82% of them present only once. The germline V and J ends were trimmed by 0 bases and 3 bases, with 9 bases remaining between them. CDR1 and CDR2 (germline): SGDLS, YYNGEE. This CDR3 spans 14 amino acids. Concerning this clone: No antigen is known for it.

The receptor was derived from a woman aged 18-35 years in good health and CMV-seronegative. This sequence joins TRBV9 and TRBJ1-2; the D gene is possibly TRBD1 (5 bases). The sequencing input was PBMCs. The CDR3 DNA reads TGTGCCAGCAGCGTAGAGGCCAGGGACTATGGCTACACCTTC. Its translation is CASSVEARDYGYTF.